A single sample gave rise to the 8 T cell receptor beta chains below, sequenced in a study of T-cell reconstitution after alpha-beta-depleted transplantation in children. Unique molecular identifiers were built into the TCRbeta library. TCRdb used MiXCR to reprocess the PCR reads, holding one entry per CDR3 protein. The table records some 600,000 distinct CDR3 sequences, 10% to 15% of them present only once. This sample comprised PBMCs, mostly from graft donor cells, obtained 360 days after TCRalphabeta/CD19-depleted stem cell transplant. These receptors all stem from a male patient younger than 18 who had a stem cell transplant for acute myeloid leukemia, so the T cells may come from the graft donor.

For the CDR3, the DNA is TGTGCCAGCAGCCCCCCGGGACGTGGGGCCAACGTCCTGACTTTC. This codes for CASSPPGRGANVLTF. The chain carries TRBV6-1 and TRBJ2-6, with D tentatively TRBD1 or TRBD2 (5 bases each). This CDR3 region has 15 residues. CDR1 is MNHNS and CDR2 is SASEGT in the germline V gene. The germline V and J ends were trimmed by 6 bases and 3 bases, with 12 bases remaining between them.

This chain connects TRBV28 to TRBJ2-5; 11 nucleotides agree with TRBD1. This CDR3 spans 15 amino acids. The junction had 5 bases not matched to a gene; V was cut back by 3 bases and J by 5 bases. Germline V gene sequence: CDR1 MDHEN, CDR2 SYDVKM. CDR3 sequence: CASSFSDRGLETQYF. In nucleotides, the CDR3 is TGTGCCAGCAGTTTTTCGGACAGGGGGCTGGAGACCCAGTACTTC.

This clonotype was picked up a small number of times. V gene TRBV4-3 combines with J gene TRBJ2-7; 7 positions match TRBD1. This CDR3 spans 17 amino acids. Germline loops: CDR1 LGHNA, CDR2 YSLEER. The V and J ends lost 0 bases and 3 bases, in that order; junction bases with no gene match: 11. The CDR3 DNA sequence: TGCGCCAGCAGCCAAGAGGAAATTCCGGGACAGATCTACGAGCAGTACTTC. Protein: CASSQEEIPGQIYEQYF.

This sequence joins TRBV6-6 and TRBJ2-7, with D hard to call. V was clipped by 6 bases and J by 2 bases, with 11 bases between them. Looked up from germline, CDR1 is MNHNY and CDR2 is SVGAGI (reference sequence). The CDR3 extends over 13 amino acids. The CDR3 DNA reads as TGTGCCAGCAGAATTGACTTAACCTACGAGCAGTACTTC. Encoded protein: CASRIDLTYEQYF.

The chain couples TRBV3-1 to TRBJ2-1, with D perhaps being TRBD1 or TRBD2 (5 bases each). CDR1 is LGHDT, CDR2 YNNKEL, per germline (reference sequence). CDR3 size: 13 residues. Trimming took 6 bases from V and 3 from J, leaving 9 bases between them. The CDR3 here is CASRGESYNEQFF. Written as DNA, the CDR3 is TGTGCCAGCAGGGGGGAGAGCTACAATGAGCAGTTCTTC.

As for this clonotype: One end of the junction varies from germline; a read error may be responsible. This sequence joins TRBV6-5 and TRBJ2-1; the D gene is possibly TRBD2 (6 bases). Germline CDR1 and CDR2: MNHEY and SVGAGI. This CDR3 contains 16 residues. CDR3: CASSYWRGSLYNEQFF. CDR3 DNA sequence: TGTGCCAGCAGCTACTGGCGGGGTAGTCTGTACAATGAGCAGTTCTTC.

V gene TRBV20-1 combines with J gene TRBJ2-5; D gene ambiguous. Germline CDR1 and CDR2: DFQATT and SNEGSKA (reference sequence). CDR3 length: 11 amino acids. CDR3: CSVEPSETQYF. The CDR3, as DNA: TGCAGCGTGGAGCCTTCGGAGACCCAGTACTTC.

This clonotype appeared many times. This chain joins TRBV27 and TRBJ2-3, with D unresolved. CDR1 and CDR2 from the germline V gene are MNHEY and SMNVEV (reference sequence). The CDR3 loop spans 14 amino acids. The V end was cut by 6 bases, the J end by 0 bases, with 10 bases between. The CDR3 DNA sequence: TGTGCCAGCAGCTTAGGTCTAAGCACAGATACGCAGTATTTT. Protein: CASSLGLSTDTQYF.